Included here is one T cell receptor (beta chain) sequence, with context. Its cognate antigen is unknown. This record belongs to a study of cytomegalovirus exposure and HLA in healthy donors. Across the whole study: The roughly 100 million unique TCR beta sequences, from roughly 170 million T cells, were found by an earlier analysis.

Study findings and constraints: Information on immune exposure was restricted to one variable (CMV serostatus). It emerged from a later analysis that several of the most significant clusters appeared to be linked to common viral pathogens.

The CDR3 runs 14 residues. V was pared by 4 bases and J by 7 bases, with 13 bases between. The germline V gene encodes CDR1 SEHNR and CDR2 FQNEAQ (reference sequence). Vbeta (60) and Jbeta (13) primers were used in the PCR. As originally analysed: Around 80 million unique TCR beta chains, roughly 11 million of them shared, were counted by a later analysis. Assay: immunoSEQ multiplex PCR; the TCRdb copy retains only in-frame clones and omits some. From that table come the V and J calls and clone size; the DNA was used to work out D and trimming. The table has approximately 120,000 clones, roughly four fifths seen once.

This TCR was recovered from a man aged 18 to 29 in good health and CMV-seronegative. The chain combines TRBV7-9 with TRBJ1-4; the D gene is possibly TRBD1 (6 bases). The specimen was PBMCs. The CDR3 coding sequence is TGTGCCAGCAGCTGGACAGATACGACTGAAAAACTGTTTTTT. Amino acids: CASSWTDTTEKLFF.